This T cell receptor beta chain was documented in a study of CD8+CD57+ T cells in acquired aplastic anemia. Study-level background: The DNA of sorted CD4+ and CD8+ cells averaged approximately 2.9 ug.

Study findings and constraints: Patients and controls turned out to have roughly 29 CD8+ CDR3 sequences in common. Patients and controls had CD8+ Simpson's diversity values that were not significantly distinct.

TCR beta VDJ and CDR3 were profiled, and genomic DNA was the template. Using its own MiXCR run on the reads, TCRdb lists one record per CDR3 protein. In the table there are 150,000 to 200,000 distinct CDR3 sequences, around 66% of which are singletons. On this clonotype itself: What it binds is not known.

Source material: sorted CD4+, CD8+, or CD8+CD57+ T cells (not recorded which) from PBMCs. The sequence came from a human donor with severe aplastic anemia or a healthy control (not recorded which).

Written as DNA, the CDR3 is TGCAGTGCGGCAGGGGGCGAGGAAGAGACCCAGTACTTC. Its translation: CSAAGGEEETQYF. The gene calls are TRBV20-1 and TRBJ2-5; 8 positions match TRBD1. Germline lookup yields CDR1 DFQATT and CDR2 SNEGSKA (reference sequence). This CDR3 contains 13 residues. Trimming removed 6 bases from V and 3 bases from J; junction bases left unmatched: 6.